A selection of T cell receptor beta chains follows, all from one sample in a study of T cell changes during pregnancy in multiple sclerosis. Sequenced by immunoSEQ multiplex PCR; TCRdb stores in-frame clones only, minus some. Of 28,000 or so clones listed, 88% are singletons. The material sequenced was CD4+ T cells from peripheral blood mononuclear cells, taken in the first trimester of pregnancy. The receptor set was obtained from a female donor in good health, enrolled as a control in a pregnancy study. CDR3s include the opening cysteine and the closing phenylalanine or tryptophan. Fields, in order: clone size, J gene, D gene, V gene, CDR3 protein, CDR3 DNA. A D gene is named only where the DNA matches it firmly. Size is omitted from some rows. Given values are once, few, many or a class for expanded clones.

NA	TRBJ2-3	TRBD2	TRBV6-4	CASSVELAGENTQYF	TGTGCCAGCAGTGTTGAGCTAGCGGGGGAAAATACGCAGTATTTT
medium-sized	TRBJ1-2	TRBD1	TRBV19	CASADRVRVGYTF	TGTGCCAGCGCAGACAGGGTGAGGGTCGGCTACACCTTC
NA	TRBJ1-1	TRBD1	TRBV5-1	CASSDRQGENTEAFF	TGCGCCAGCAGCGACCGACAGGGGGAGAACACTGAAGCTTTCTTT
NA	TRBJ1-5	NA	TRBV5-1	CASSLTPDSHQPQHF	TGCGCCAGCAGCTTGACCCCGGACAGTCATCAGCCCCAGCATTTT
once	TRBJ1-2	NA	TRBV2	CASGRGDYNGYTF	TGTGCCAGCGGGCGGGGTGACTACAATGGCTACACCTTC
NA	TRBJ1-5	TRBD1	TRBV5-6	CASSWGGQGGQPQHF	TGTGCCAGCAGCTGGGGGGGACAGGGGGGCCAGCCCCAGCATTTT
NA	TRBJ2-7	NA	TRBV18	CASSPERKGMEQYF	TGTGCCAGCTCACCAGAACGGAAGGGGATGGAGCAGTACTTC
NA	TRBJ1-4	TRBD1	TRBV5-1	CASSFGGTDSNEKLFF	TGCGCCAGCAGCTTTGGAGGGACAGACTCCAATGAAAAACTGTTTTTT
few	TRBJ1-1	NA	TRBV9	CASSVQLNTEAFF	TGTGCCAGCAGCGTACAGTTGAACACTGAAGCTTTCTTT
NA	TRBJ1-4	NA	TRBV19	CASSMPAGKLFF	TGTGCCAGTAGTATGCCTGCGGGAAAACTGTTTTTT
NA	TRBJ1-5	NA	TRBV6-5	CASRRTGDWPQHF	TGTGCCAGCAGACGGACGGGGGATTGGCCCCAGCATTTT
NA	TRBJ2-7	NA	TRBV19	CASSIGQGFSYEQYF	TGTGCCAGTAGTATAGGGCAGGGCTTCTCCTACGAGCAGTACTTC
few	TRBJ1-2	TRBD1	TRBV14	CASSQGDRANGYTF	TGTGCCAGCAGCCAAGGGGACAGGGCGAATGGCTACACCTTC
NA	TRBJ1-1	NA	TRBV5-1	CASSMTVGLNTEAFF	TGCGCCAGCAGCATGACAGTAGGATTGAACACTGAAGCTTTCTTT
NA	TRBJ1-3	NA	TRBV11-2	CASSLRGTSGNTIYF	TGTGCCAGCAGCTTACGAGGCACCTCTGGAAACACCATATATTTT
NA	TRBJ2-7	NA	TRBV30	CAWSAQDYEQYF	TGTGCCTGGAGTGCACAGGACTACGAGCAGTACTTC
NA	TRBJ1-1	NA	TRBV5-6	CASSWANTEAFF	TGTGCCAGCAGCTGGGCGAACACTGAAGCTTTCTTT
NA	TRBJ2-3	NA	TRBV2	CASSRDTKPTDTQYF	TGTGCCAGCAGTCGGGACACCAAGCCGACAGATACGCAGTATTTT
once	TRBJ2-3	TRBD2	TRBV6-4	CASSDSAGGPDTQYF	TGTGCCAGCAGTGACTCAGCGGGGGGGCCAGATACGCAGTATTTT
NA	TRBJ2-2	TRBD1	TRBV6-5	CASSLRTGGGSGELFF	TGTGCCAGCAGTTTAAGGACAGGGGGCGGGTCCGGGGAGCTGTTTTTT
NA	TRBJ1-1	NA	TRBV7-9	CASSLGRINTEAFF	TGTGCCAGCAGCTTGGGCAGGATAAACACTGAAGCTTTCTTT
once	TRBJ1-2	TRBD1	TRBV6-5	CASSRQGRNGYTF	TGTGCCAGCAGCCGACAGGGACGGAATGGCTACACCTTC